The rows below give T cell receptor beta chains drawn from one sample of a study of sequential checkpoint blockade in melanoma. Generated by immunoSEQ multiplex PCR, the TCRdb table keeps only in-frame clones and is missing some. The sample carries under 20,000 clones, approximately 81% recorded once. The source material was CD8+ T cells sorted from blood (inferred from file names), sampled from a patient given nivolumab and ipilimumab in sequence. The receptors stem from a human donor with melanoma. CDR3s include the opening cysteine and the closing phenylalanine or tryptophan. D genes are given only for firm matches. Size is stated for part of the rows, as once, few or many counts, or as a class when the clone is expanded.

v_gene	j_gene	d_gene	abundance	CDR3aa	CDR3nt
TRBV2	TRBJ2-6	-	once	CASTPGGLSGANVLTF	TGTGCCAGCACCCCAGGGGGACTCTCTGGGGCCAACGTCCTGACTTTC
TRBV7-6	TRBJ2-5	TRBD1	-	CASSLFRTGFLETQYF	TGTGCCAGCAGCTTATTCCGGACAGGGTTTTTAGAGACCCAGTACTTC
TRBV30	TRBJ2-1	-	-	CAWRETGTDYNEQFF	TGTGCCTGGAGAGAAACCGGGACTGACTACAATGAGCAGTTCTTC
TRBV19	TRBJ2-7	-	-	CASSISGYEQYF	TGTGCCAGTAGTATAAGCGGTTACGAGCAGTACTTC
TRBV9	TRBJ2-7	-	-	CASSTRVGDTYEQYF	TGTGCCAGCAGCACCAGGGTAGGGGACACCTACGAGCAGTACTTC
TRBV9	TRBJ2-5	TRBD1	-	CASSQGQVVQETQYF	TGTGCCAGCAGCCAAGGACAGGTCGTACAAGAGACCCAGTACTTC
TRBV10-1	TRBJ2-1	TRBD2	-	CASSELLADSYNEQFF	TGCGCCAGCAGTGAGTTACTAGCGGACTCCTACAATGAGCAGTTCTTC
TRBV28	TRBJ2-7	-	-	CASSLLGVWEQYF	TGTGCCAGCAGTTTATTAGGGGTGTGGGAGCAGTACTTC
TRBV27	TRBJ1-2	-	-	CASSPSWDIDGYTF	TGTGCCAGCAGCCCTTCTTGGGACATCGATGGCTACACCTTC
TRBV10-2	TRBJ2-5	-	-	CASKDYYTTVSETQYF	TGCGCCAGCAAGGACTACTACACCACCGTGTCGGAGACCCAGTACTTC
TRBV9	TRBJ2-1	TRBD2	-	CASNIGTSGSYNEQFF	TGTGCCAGCAACATAGGGACTAGCGGCTCCTACAATGAGCAGTTCTTC
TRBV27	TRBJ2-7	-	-	CASHTQGPPYEQYF	TGTGCCAGCCATACACAGGGACCCCCCTACGAGCAGTACTTC
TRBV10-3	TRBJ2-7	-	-	CAIRNSGWNYEQYF	TGTGCCATCAGGAACAGTGGATGGAATTACGAGCAGTACTTC
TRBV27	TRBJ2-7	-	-	CASSPWQANYEQYF	TGTGCCAGCAGCCCTTGGCAGGCCAACTACGAGCAGTACTTC
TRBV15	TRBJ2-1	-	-	CATSKLRAKDNEQFF	TGTGCCACCAGCAAACTCCGAGCGAAGGACAATGAGCAGTTCTTC
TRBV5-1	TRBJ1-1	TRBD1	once	CASSLDGTGAIGFEAFF	TGCGCCAGCAGCTTGGATGGGACAGGGGCCATTGGGTTTGAAGCTTTCTTT
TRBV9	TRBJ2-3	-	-	CASSVVRSTDTQYF	TGTGCCAGCAGCGTAGTCAGAAGCACAGATACGCAGTATTTT
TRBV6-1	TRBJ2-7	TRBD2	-	CASSEDSGGVYEQYF	TGTGCCAGCAGTGAAGATAGCGGGGGGGTCTACGAGCAGTACTTC
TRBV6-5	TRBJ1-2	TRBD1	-	CASSFDRGYGYTF	TGTGCCAGCAGTTTCGACAGGGGTTATGGCTACACCTTC
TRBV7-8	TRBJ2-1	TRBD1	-	CASSPGQGQAYNEQFF	TGTGCCAGCAGCCCAGGACAGGGACAGGCCTACAATGAGCAGTTCTTC
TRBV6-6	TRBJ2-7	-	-	CASRPGTAEGEQYF	TGTGCCAGCAGACCCGGGACGGCGGAGGGAGAGCAGTACTTC
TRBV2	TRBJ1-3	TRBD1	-	CASLGQATSGNTIYF	TGTGCCAGCCTAGGACAGGCAACCTCTGGAAACACCATATATTTT
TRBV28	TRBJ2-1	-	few	CASSLSAVFVSEQFF	TGTGCCAGCAGTCTTAGCGCCGTGTTCGTCAGTGAGCAGTTCTTC